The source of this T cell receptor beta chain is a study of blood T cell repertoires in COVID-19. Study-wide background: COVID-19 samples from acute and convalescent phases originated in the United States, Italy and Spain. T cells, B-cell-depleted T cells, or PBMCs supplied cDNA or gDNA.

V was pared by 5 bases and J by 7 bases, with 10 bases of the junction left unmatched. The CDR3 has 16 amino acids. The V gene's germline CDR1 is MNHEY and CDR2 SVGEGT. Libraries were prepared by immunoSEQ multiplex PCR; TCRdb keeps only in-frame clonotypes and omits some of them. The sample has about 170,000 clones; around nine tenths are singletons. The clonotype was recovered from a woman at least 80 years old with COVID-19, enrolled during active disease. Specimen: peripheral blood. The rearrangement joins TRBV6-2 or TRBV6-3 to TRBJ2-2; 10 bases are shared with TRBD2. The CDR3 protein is CASSRSLAGVGGELFF. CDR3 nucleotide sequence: TGTGCCAGCAGTCGCAGCCTAGCGGGAGTGGGCGGGGAGCTGTTTTTT.